The clone carrying this TCR beta chain is labeled medium-sized. Between the trimmed V and J ends, which lost 3 bases and 6 bases, there was a span of 11 bases. There are 12 residues in the CDR3. The germline CDR1 and CDR2 sequences are SQVTM and ANQGSEA. This specimen belongs to a study of T cells after yellow fever vaccination. TCRdb itself ran the 5' RACE reads through MiXCR, one entry per CDR3 protein. The repertoire holds over 65,000 distinct CDR3 sequences, more than 10% seen once, with roughly 24% in the top ten. The clonotype comes from a man younger than 35 who received the YFV17D yellow fever vaccine. The chain employs TRBV29-1 and TRBJ1-1; unclear D gene. The source was CD8+ T cells not binding an NS4B(214-222) dextramer, sorted from PBMCs, collected less than 25 days after the first yellow fever vaccination. The CDR3 nucleotides read TGCAGCGTTGATGCGGGCAACGCTGAAGCTTTCTTT. It codes for CSVDAGNAEAFF.